These 19 T cell receptor beta chains originate from one sample sequenced in a study of high-grade serous ovarian cancer treatment subgroups. Tumor tissue was taken before any definitive surgery or chemotherapy was given. The data were produced by immunoSEQ multiplex PCR, yet TCRdb's version contains in-frame clones alone and is incomplete. The data hold 18,000 or so clones, with about 68% observed a single time. The sequenced sample consisted of tumor tissue. These receptors were obtained from a human donor with high-grade serous ovarian cancer.

Only a few counts were recorded for this clone. For the CDR3, the DNA is TGTGCCAGCAGCCCCCGGAGGGGTGGGACCGGGGAGCTGTTTTTT. It codes for CASSPRRGGTGELFF. This chain joins TRBV7-3 and TRBJ2-2, with a tentative D call TRBD2 (6 bases). V lost 5 bases and J lost 5, with 15 bases in between. This CDR3 has 15 amino acids. From germline, CDR1 is SGHTA and CDR2 FQGTGA. Full variable domain (missing parts from reference TRBV7-3 and TRBJ2-2): GAGVSQTPSNKVTEKGKYVELRCDPISGHTALYWYRQSLGQGPEFLIYFQGTGAADDSGLPNDRFFAVRPEGSVSTLKIQRTERGDSAVYLCASSPRRGGTGELFFGEGSRLTVL.

This clone has a handful of counts. The V call is TRBV7-9, the J call TRBJ2-7; tentative D call: TRBD1 (6 bases). This CDR3 contains 16 residues. The V gene lost 4 bases and the J gene lost 0 bases, with 16 bases spanning the gap. Germline V CDR1 and CDR2: SEHNR, FQNEAQ (reference sequence). CDR3 coding DNA: TGTGCCAGCAGCTCCCAAGGGACACGGGCCTCCTACGAGCAGTACTTC. Encoded protein: CASSSQGTRASYEQYF.

The chain recombines TRBV13 with TRBJ1-6; D uncertain. This CDR3 is built from 13 residues. V lost 0 bases and J lost 8, with 5 bases in between. Germline CDR1 PRHDT, CDR2 FYEKMQ (reference sequence). CDR3 nucleotides: TGTGCCAGCAGCTTAGGCGGGTATTCACCCCTCCACTTT. Its protein is CASSLGGYSPLHF.

V and J are TRBV11-2 and TRBJ1-2; D not resolved. Per the germline V gene, CDR1 is SGHAT and CDR2 is FQNNGV. Trimming shortened V by 0 bases and J by 8 bases, and 10 bases separated the two germline ends. This CDR3 contains 13 residues. The CDR3 bases are TGTGCCAGCAGCTTAGATCTGCGATGGGGCTACACCTTC. Protein sequence: CASSLDLRWGYTF. The full variable domain, its missing parts supplied by reference TRBV11-2 and TRBJ1-2, is EAGVAQSPRYKIIEKRQSVAFWCNPISGHATLYWYQQILGQGPKLLIQFQNNGVVDDSQLPKDRFSAERLKGVDSTLKIQPAKLEDSAVYLCASSLDLRWGYTFGSGTRLTVV.

The chain has TRBV25-1 and TRBJ2-1, with a tentative D call TRBD2 (5 bases). CDR1 is MGHDK and CDR2 is SYGVNS in the germline V gene. The CDR3 contains 16 residues. V was clipped by 1 base and J by 2 bases, with 12 bases between them. CDR3 residues: CASSESRGNPYNEQFF. The DNA of the CDR3 is TGTGCCAGCAGTGAATCTCGGGGTAACCCCTACAATGAGCAGTTCTTC.

The rearrangement uses TRBV6-1 and TRBJ1-1, with TRBD1 matching over 10 bases. The CDR3 totals 13 residues. V lost 3 bases and J lost 11; bases outside the gene matches: 6. CDR1 is MNHNS and CDR2 is SASEGT in the germline V gene. CDR3 region: CASSEGQGQGAFF. The CDR3, as DNA: TGTGCCAGCAGTGAGGGACAGGGGCAGGGGGCTTTCTTT.

This chain joins TRBV30 and TRBJ1-1; 7 nucleotides match TRBD1. This CDR3 is 13 amino acids long. The ends lost 1 base at V and 6 bases at J; junction bases unmatched: 5. Germline CDR1 reads GTSNPN; CDR2 reads SVGIG (reference sequence). The CDR3 is CAWSGQGKAEAFF. CDR3 coding DNA: TGTGCCTGGAGTGGACAGGGAAAGGCTGAAGCTTTCTTT.

The V call is TRBV29-1, the J call TRBJ1-1; D call uncertain. Trimming took 4 bases from V and 4 from J, leaving 10 bases between them. The CDR3 extends over 12 amino acids. Per the germline V gene, CDR1 is SQVTM and CDR2 is ANQGSEA. For the CDR3, the DNA is TGCAGCGTTGTAGGGATGGGCACTGAAGCTTTCTTT. Protein: CSVVGMGTEAFF.

This chain joins TRBV4-3 and TRBJ2-1; 10 bases are a match to TRBD2. The germline V gene has CDR1 LGHNA and CDR2 YSLEER. V shed 3 bases and J 6 bases; nucleotides not matched to a gene: 11. The CDR3 has 17 residues. The CDR3: CASSQDPGLASPNEQFF. In DNA form, the CDR3 reads TGCGCCAGCAGCCAGGACCCGGGACTAGCGTCGCCCAATGAGCAGTTCTTC.

The chain carries TRBV10-3 and TRBJ2-7; 9 nucleotides align to TRBD1. This CDR3 is built from 14 residues. Germline V lookup: CDR1 ENHRY, CDR2 SYGVKD. Trimming at V came to 8 bases and at J to 6 bases, leaving 11 bases not matched to a gene. In nucleotides, the CDR3 is TGTGCCATCGCGACCGGGACAGGGAGAATCGAGCAGTACTTC. Amino acids: CAIATGTGRIEQYF.

The gene calls are TRBV5-4 and TRBJ2-7; TRBD2 matches 10 bases. Germline V gene sequence: CDR1 SGHNT, CDR2 YYREEE (reference sequence). The V and J ends lost 4 bases and 2 bases, in that order; junction bases with no gene match: 6. This CDR3 has 15 residues. CDR3 region: CASSGAGGPPYEQYF. The CDR3 coding sequence is TGTGCCAGCAGCGGAGCGGGAGGGCCCCCCTACGAGCAGTACTTC.

The rearrangement uses TRBV6-5 and TRBJ2-2, with TRBD1 identical over 7 bases. Germline CDR1 reads MNHEY; CDR2 reads SVGAGI. The CDR3 length is 14 residues. The J segment lost 4 bases and the V segment lost 6 bases, leaving 5 bases of the junction unmatched. CDR3 DNA: TGTGCCAGCAGCTTGGGACAGCCCACCGGGGAGCTGTTTTTT. Translated: CASSLGQPTGELFF.

J is TRBJ1-1 and V is TRBV6-9; 9 bases are a match to TRBD1. Germline V lookup: CDR1 MNHGY, CDR2 SVAAGI. With 3 bases clipped from V and 4 bases from J, the junction kept 6 bases outside the gene matches. The CDR3 has 15 residues. The CDR3 is CASSYSGTGRTEAFF. The CDR3 region has the DNA TGTGCCAGCAGTTACTCGGGGACAGGGCGCACTGAAGCTTTCTTT.

The chain employs TRBV30 and TRBJ2-7; unclear D gene. CDR1 and CDR2 from the germline V gene are GTSNPN and SVGIG (reference sequence). The CDR3 runs 12 residues. V was pared by 5 bases and J by 2 bases, with 10 bases between. For the CDR3, the DNA is TGTGCCTGGGGGCGCGTGACCTACGAGCAGTACTTC. Encoded protein: CAWGRVTYEQYF.

This chain uses TRBV30 with TRBJ2-7; 12 bases align to TRBD2. The CDR3 runs to 16 residues. Germline V CDR1 and CDR2: GTSNPN, SVGIG (reference sequence). Trimming cost V 0 bases and J 3 bases; bases outside gene matches: 6. CDR3 residues: CAWSVPWTSGNYEQYF. In nucleotides, the CDR3 is TGTGCCTGGAGTGTACCCTGGACTAGCGGGAACTACGAGCAGTACTTC.

Notes on this clone: Its ends do not fully match the called genes, so a read error is possible. This chain connects TRBV7-9 to TRBJ2-1, with D perhaps TRBD1 (6 bases). Per germline, CDR1 SEHNR and CDR2 FQNEAQ (reference sequence). The CDR3 consists of 13 residues. The CDR3 loop is CASNLQGVGEQFF. The CDR3 bases are TGTGCCAGCAACTTACAGGGTGTTGGTGAGCAGTTCTTC.

This clone came up once. This chain connects TRBV7-9 to TRBJ2-5, with a tentative D call TRBD1 (6 bases). V lost 5 bases to trimming and J lost 2 bases, with 12 bases between them. Germline values: CDR1 SEHNR, CDR2 FQNEAQ (reference sequence). This CDR3 is 14 amino acids long. The DNA for the CDR3 is TGTGCCAGCAGCCCGGGACAAATTCAAGAGACCCAGTACTTC. Amino acids: CASSPGQIQETQYF.

The rearrangement uses TRBV11-2 and TRBJ2-3; 9 nucleotides agree with TRBD2. V lost 5 bases, J lost 4 bases, and 13 bases stayed unmatched. Germline V gene lookup returns CDR1 SGHAT and CDR2 FQNNGV. This CDR3 spans 17 amino acids. Written as DNA, the CDR3 is TGTGCCAGCAGCGCCCGACTAGGAGCGGGAGGATCAGATACGCAGTATTTT. Translation: CASSARLGAGGSDTQYF.

The chain has TRBV18 and TRBJ2-7; D not certain. The length of the CDR3 is 14 residues. Germline V gene lookup returns CDR1 KGHSH and CDR2 LQKENI. Trimming left V 6 bases short and J 1 base short, with 13 bases between. CDR3 sequence: CASSAASFSYEQYF. CDR3 in DNA: TGTGCCAGCTCGGCAGCCTCTTTTTCCTACGAGCAGTACTTC. The full variable domain, in which reference TRBV18 and TRBJ2-7 provide the parts outside the CDR3, is NAGVMQNPRHLVRRRGQEARLRCSPMKGHSHVYWYRQLPEEGLKFMVYLQKENIIDESGMPKERFSAEFPKEGPSILRIQQVVRGDSAAYFCASSAASFSYEQYFGPGTRLTVT.